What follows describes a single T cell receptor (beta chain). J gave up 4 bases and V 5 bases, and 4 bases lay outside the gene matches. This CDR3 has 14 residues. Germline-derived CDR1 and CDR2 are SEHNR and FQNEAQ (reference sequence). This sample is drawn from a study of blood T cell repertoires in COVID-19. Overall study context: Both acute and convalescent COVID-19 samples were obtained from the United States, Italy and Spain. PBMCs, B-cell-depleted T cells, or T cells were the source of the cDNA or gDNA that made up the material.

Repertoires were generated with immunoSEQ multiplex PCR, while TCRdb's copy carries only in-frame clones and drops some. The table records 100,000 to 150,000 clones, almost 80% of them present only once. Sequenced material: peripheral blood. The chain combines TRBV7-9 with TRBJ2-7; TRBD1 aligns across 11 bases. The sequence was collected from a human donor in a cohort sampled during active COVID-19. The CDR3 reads CASSRTGGFYEQYF. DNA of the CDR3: TGTGCCAGCAGCAGGACAGGGGGCTTTTACGAGCAGTACTTC.